The clone carrying this T cell receptor (beta chain) was detected only a few times. What it recognizes is unknown. This entry belongs to a study of cytotoxic CD8 clonotypes in ibrutinib-treated CLL. Study results and limitations: Clonality went higher at ibrutinib response and then dropped back toward baseline at progression.

Germline lookup yields CDR1 SGDLS and CDR2 YYNGEE. V was clipped by 3 bases and J by 8 bases, with 10 bases between them. This CDR3 comprises 12 residues. Generated by immunoSEQ multiplex PCR, the TCRdb table keeps only in-frame clones and is missing some. Here the sample spans 110,000 to 150,000 clones, about 75% being singletons. The origin of this receptor is a human donor with chronic lymphocytic leukemia. V gene TRBV9 combines with J gene TRBJ2-3; D assignment may be TRBD1 or TRBD2 (5 bases each). This material consisted of PBMCs, taken after 24 months of ibrutinib treatment. CDR3 in amino acids: CASSGGAGTQYF. CDR3 coding DNA: TGTGCCAGCAGCGGGGGCGCGGGTACGCAGTATTTT.